The TCR beta chain described here comes from a study of T-cell memory formation after mild COVID-19. Each CDR3 protein gets one entry after TCRdb re-called the 5' RACE reads with MiXCR. The table has fewer than 500,000 distinct CDR3 sequences, around 25% seen once. The CDR3 covers 13 residues. V lost 5 bases to trimming and J lost 5 bases, with 12 bases between them. Germline values: CDR1 SEHNR, CDR2 FQNEAQ (reference sequence). Sample: PBMCs or a T cell subset sorted from them (not recorded which). This sequence originates from an adult woman who had mild COVID-19 (a few samples of this study predate the infection). Cell type and time point are not known. The chain is built from TRBV7-9 and TRBJ1-2; tentatively, D is TRBD1 (5 bases). The CDR3 DNA reads TGTGCCAGCAGCCGAGCGACAGAATATGGCTACACCTTC. This encodes CASSRATEYGYTF.